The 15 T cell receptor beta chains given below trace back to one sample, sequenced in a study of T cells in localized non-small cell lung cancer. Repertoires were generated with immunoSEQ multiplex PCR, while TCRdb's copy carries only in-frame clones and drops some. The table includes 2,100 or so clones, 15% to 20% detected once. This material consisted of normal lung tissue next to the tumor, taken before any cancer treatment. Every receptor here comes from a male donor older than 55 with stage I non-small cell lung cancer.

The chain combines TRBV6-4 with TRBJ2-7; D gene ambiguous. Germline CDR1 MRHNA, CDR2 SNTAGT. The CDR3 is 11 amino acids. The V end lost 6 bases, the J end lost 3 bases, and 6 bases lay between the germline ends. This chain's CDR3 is CASRSGYEQYF. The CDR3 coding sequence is TGTGCCAGCAGATCAGGCTACGAGCAGTACTTC.

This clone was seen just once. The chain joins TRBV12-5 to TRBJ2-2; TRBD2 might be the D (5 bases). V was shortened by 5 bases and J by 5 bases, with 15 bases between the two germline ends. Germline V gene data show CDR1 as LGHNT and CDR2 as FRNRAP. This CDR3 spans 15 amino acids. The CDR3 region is CASGPIPGTTGELFF. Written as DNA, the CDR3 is TGTGCTAGTGGTCCTATTCCGGGAACAACCGGGGAGCTGTTTTTT.

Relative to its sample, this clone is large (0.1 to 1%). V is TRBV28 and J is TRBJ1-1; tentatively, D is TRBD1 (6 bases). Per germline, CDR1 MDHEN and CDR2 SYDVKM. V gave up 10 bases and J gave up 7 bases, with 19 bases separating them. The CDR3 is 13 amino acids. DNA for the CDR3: TGTGCCACAACGGGGGGGGCGAGCATTGAAGCTTTCTTT. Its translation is CATTGGASIEAFF.

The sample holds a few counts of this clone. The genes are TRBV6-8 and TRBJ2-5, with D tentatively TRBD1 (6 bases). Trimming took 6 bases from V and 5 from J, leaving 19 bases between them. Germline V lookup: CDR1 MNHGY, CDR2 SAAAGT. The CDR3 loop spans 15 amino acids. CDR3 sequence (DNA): TGTGCCAGCAGAGGCCCTGAGGGGGAAGGGGAGACCCAGTACTTC. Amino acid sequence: CASRGPEGEGETQYF.

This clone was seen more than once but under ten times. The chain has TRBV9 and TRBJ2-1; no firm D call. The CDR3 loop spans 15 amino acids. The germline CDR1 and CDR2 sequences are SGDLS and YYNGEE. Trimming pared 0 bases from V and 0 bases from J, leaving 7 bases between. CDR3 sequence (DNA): TGTGCCAGCAGCGTAGGGGTCAACTCCTACAATGAGCAGTTCTTC. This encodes CASSVGVNSYNEQFF. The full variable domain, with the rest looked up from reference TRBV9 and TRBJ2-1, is DSGVTQTPKHLITATGQRVTLRCSPRSGDLSVYWYQQSLDQGLQFLIQYYNGEERAKGNILERFSAQQFPDLHSELNLSSLELGDSALYFCASSVGVNSYNEQFFGPGTRLTVL.

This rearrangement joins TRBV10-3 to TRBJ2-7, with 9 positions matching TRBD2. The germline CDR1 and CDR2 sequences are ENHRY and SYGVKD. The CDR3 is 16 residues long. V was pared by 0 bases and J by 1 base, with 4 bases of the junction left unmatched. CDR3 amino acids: CAISESPSGISYEQYF. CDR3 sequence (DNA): TGTGCCATCAGTGAGTCGCCTAGCGGGATTTCCTACGAGCAGTACTTC.

In DNA form, the CDR3 reads TGCGCCAGCAGCTTTGGTACAGGGAGAGGAAATGAGCAGTTCTTC. It encodes CASSFGTGRGNEQFF. V is TRBV5-1 and J is TRBJ2-1; the D gene is possibly TRBD1 (6 bases). There are 15 residues in the CDR3. Germline CDR1 is SGHRS and CDR2 is YFSETQ. The V end lost 2 bases, the J end lost 7 bases, and 16 bases lay between the germline ends.

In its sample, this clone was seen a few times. CDR3 sequence reads: CASSEVGRIQETQYF. The CDR3 DNA reads as TGTGCCAGCAGTGAAGTAGGCAGGATCCAAGAGACCCAGTACTTC. The chain employs TRBV6-1 and TRBJ2-5; D unresolved. The CDR3 extends over 15 amino acids. V was clipped by 1 base and J by 1 base, with 10 bases between them. Germline-derived CDR1 and CDR2 are MNHNS and SASEGT.

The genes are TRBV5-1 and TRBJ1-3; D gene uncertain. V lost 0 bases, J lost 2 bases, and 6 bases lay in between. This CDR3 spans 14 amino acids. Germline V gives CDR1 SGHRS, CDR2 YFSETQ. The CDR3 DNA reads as TGCGCCAGCAGCTTGGTGGGTACTGGAAACACCATATATTTT. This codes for CASSLVGTGNTIYF.

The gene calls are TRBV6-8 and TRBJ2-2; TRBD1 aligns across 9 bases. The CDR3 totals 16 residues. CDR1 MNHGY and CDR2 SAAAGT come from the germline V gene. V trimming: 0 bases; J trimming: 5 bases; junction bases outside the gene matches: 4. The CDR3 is CASSYSPGQGTGELFF. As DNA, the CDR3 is TGTGCCAGCAGTTACTCTCCGGGACAGGGAACCGGGGAGCTGTTTTTT.

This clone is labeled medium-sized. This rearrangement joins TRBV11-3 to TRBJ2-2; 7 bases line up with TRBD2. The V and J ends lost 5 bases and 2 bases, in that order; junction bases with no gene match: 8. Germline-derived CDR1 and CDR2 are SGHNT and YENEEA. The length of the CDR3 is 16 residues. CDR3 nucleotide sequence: TGTGCCAGCAGCCCAGGGACTACGTCTAACACCGGGGAGCTGTTTTTT. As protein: CASSPGTTSNTGELFF.

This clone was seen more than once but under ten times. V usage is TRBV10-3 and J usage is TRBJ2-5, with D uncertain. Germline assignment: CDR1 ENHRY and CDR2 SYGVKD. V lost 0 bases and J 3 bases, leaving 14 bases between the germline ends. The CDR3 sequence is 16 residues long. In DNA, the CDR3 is TGTGCCATCAGTGAGTCGATCTCCACTGGGGAAGAGACCCAGTACTTC. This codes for CAISESISTGEETQYF.

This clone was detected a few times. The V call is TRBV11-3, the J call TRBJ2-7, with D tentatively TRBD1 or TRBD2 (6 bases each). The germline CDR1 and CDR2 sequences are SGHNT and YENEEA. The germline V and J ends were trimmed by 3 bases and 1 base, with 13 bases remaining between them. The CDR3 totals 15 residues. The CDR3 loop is CASSFGGGESYEQYF. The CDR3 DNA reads TGTGCCAGCAGCTTCGGAGGGGGTGAGTCCTACGAGCAGTACTTC.

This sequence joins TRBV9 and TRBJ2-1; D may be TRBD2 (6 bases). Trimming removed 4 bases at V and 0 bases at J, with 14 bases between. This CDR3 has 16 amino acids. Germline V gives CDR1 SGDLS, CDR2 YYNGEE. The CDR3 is CASSTSGSGSYNEQFF. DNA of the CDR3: TGTGCCAGCAGCACAAGTGGTAGCGGCTCCTACAATGAGCAGTTCTTC.

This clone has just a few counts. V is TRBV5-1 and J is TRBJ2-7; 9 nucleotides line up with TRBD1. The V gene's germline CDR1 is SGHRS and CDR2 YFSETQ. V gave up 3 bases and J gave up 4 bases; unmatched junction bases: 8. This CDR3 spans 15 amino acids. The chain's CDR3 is CASSSGTGRRYEQYF. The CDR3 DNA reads TGCGCCAGCAGCTCCGGGACAGGGAGGAGGTACGAGCAGTACTTC.